These 20 T cell receptor beta chains were all obtained from the same sample, sequenced in a study of memory CD4+ T cells and cytomegalovirus serostatus. The sort gate was single viable CD3+CD4+CD8-CD45RO+ cells for memory CD4+ T cells. Libraries were prepared by immunoSEQ multiplex PCR; TCRdb keeps only in-frame clonotypes and omits some of them. This sample has 35,000 to 45,000 clones, with over 60% found just once. Sequenced input: memory CD4+ T cells from blood. Source of these receptors: an adult in good health and CMV-seronegative.

The rearrangement uses TRBV6-5 and TRBJ2-2; D might be TRBD2 (6 bases). The CDR3 is 16 amino acids. V was trimmed by 0 bases and J by 2 bases, leaving 10 bases between them. Germline assignment: CDR1 MNHEY and CDR2 SVGAGI. CDR3 amino acids: CASSYSTSLNTGELFF. CDR3 bases: TGTGCCAGCAGTTACTCGACTAGTCTAAACACCGGGGAGCTGTTTTTT.

The V and J genes are TRBV7-2 and TRBJ1-2, with D tentatively TRBD1 (5 bases). The CDR3 is 16 amino acids. Germline CDR1 SGHTA, CDR2 FQGNSA. Trimming shortened V by 0 bases and J by 4 bases, and 15 bases separated the two germline ends. The CDR3 loop is CASSLARGGNIYGYTF. In DNA form, the CDR3 reads TGTGCCAGCAGCTTAGCTCGGGGGGGGAACATCTATGGCTACACCTTC.

This clone appeared a single time. This chain links TRBV30 with TRBJ1-1; maybe TRBD1 (5 bases). The CDR3 consists of 13 residues. Trimming took 3 bases from V and 8 from J, leaving 16 bases between them. Germline V gives CDR1 GTSNPN, CDR2 SVGIG (reference sequence). CDR3 sequence: CAWSAGTGIEAFF. CDR3 nucleotide sequence: TGTGCCTGGAGCGCCGGGACGGGGATCGAAGCTTTCTTT.

The chain links TRBV19 to TRBJ1-1; 7 nucleotides match TRBD1. V dropped 4 bases and J dropped 8; count of bases not matched to a gene: 7. The CDR3 covers 13 residues. Germline V lookup: CDR1 LNHDA, CDR2 SQIVND (reference sequence). DNA of the CDR3: TGTGCCAGTAGTACAGGGACAGTTCTCGAAGCTTTCTTT. As protein: CASSTGTVLEAFF.

The chain carries TRBV11-3 and TRBJ2-3, with 7 bases that match TRBD1. CDR3 length equals 11 residues. With 5 bases clipped from V and 8 bases from J, the junction kept 1 base outside the gene matches. CDR1 is SGHNT, CDR2 YENEEA, per germline. CDR3 in amino acids: CASSAGGTQYF. CDR3 DNA sequence: TGTGCCAGCAGCGCAGGGGGTACGCAGTATTTT.

This chain joins TRBV12-5 and TRBJ1-2; D unresolved. Germline assignment: CDR1 LGHNT and CDR2 FRNRAP. This CDR3 has 10 amino acids. Trimming removed 1 base at V and 13 bases at J, with 7 bases between. The CDR3 spells CASGLEGVTF. CDR3 DNA: TGTGCTAGTGGTTTGGAGGGAGTCACCTTC.

The chain joins TRBV5-6 to TRBJ2-2; 10 nucleotides align to TRBD2. J was trimmed by 3 bases and V by 1 base; bases with no gene match: 3. The length of the CDR3 is 16 residues. Per germline, CDR1 SGHDT and CDR2 YYEEEE. CDR3 in DNA: TGTGCCAGCAGCTTGAGGACTAGCGGCTACACCGGGGAGCTGTTTTTT. It yields the protein CASSLRTSGYTGELFF. The full variable domain, rest sourced from reference TRBV5-6 and TRBJ2-2, is DAGVTQSPTHLIKTRGQQVTLRCSPKSGHDTVSWYQQALGQGPQFIFQYYEEEERQRGNFPDRFSGHQFPNYSSELNVNALLLGDSALYLCASSLRTSGYTGELFFGEGSRLTVL.

The chain has TRBV5-1 and TRBJ1-2; TRBD1 aligns across 7 bases. Germline CDR1 and CDR2: SGHRS and YFSETQ. V lost 2 bases to trimming and J lost 6 bases; unmatched junction nucleotides: 4. This CDR3 is built from 13 residues. The CDR3 region is CASSFVTGDGYTF. The CDR3 region has the DNA TGCGCCAGCAGCTTCGTCACAGGGGATGGCTACACCTTC. Drawing the rest from reference TRBV5-1 and TRBJ1-2, the complete variable domain is KAGVTQTPRYLIKTRGQQVTLSCSPISGHRSVSWYQQTPGQGLQFLFEYFSETQRNKGNFPGRFSGRQFSNSRSEMNVSTLELGDSALYLCASSFVTGDGYTFGSGTRLTVV.

V and J are TRBV7-9 and TRBJ1-4, with D unresolved. V was clipped by 11 bases and J by 1 base, with 8 bases between them. Per germline, CDR1 SEHNR and CDR2 FQNEAQ (reference sequence). The CDR3 sequence is 12 residues long. The CDR3 is CAVYGTNEKLFF. In DNA form, the CDR3 reads TGTGCCGTTTATGGAACTAATGAAAAACTGTTTTTT.

There are a few counts of this clone. V usage is TRBV10-1 and J usage is TRBJ1-2; D might be TRBD1 (5 bases). CDR1 is WNHNN and CDR2 is SYGVQD in the germline V gene (reference sequence). CDR3 length: 14 amino acids. Trimming cost V 0 bases and J 1 base, with 6 bases left between them. Written as DNA, the CDR3 is TGCGCCAGCAGTGAGTCGACAGTTAACTATGGCTACACCTTC. Translated: CASSESTVNYGYTF.

The chain recombines TRBV4-1 with TRBJ2-5; TRBD1 is a possible D gene (7 bases). The CDR3 is 18 amino acids. Germline CDR1 reads MGHRA; CDR2 reads YSYEKL. Trimming shortened V by 0 bases and J by 1 base, and 18 bases separated the two germline ends. CDR3 nucleotide sequence: TGCGCCAGCAGCCAAGATAACCGCGGGACAGCGACCCAAGAGACCCAGTACTTC. Its protein product is CASSQDNRGTATQETQYF.

The chain links TRBV7-9 to TRBJ1-1; TRBD1 might be the D (6 bases). Trimming shortened V by 5 bases and J by 1 base, and 20 bases separated the two germline ends. Germline CDR1 reads SEHNR; CDR2 reads FQNEAQ (reference sequence). The length of the CDR3 is 17 residues. The CDR3 DNA follows: TGTGCCAGCAGCCCCCAGTTGGGCCGGACAGAGAACACTGAAGCTTTCTTT. Amino acids: CASSPQLGRTENTEAFF.

V is TRBV6-6 and J is TRBJ1-5, with a tentative D call TRBD1 (5 bases). The V end lost 6 bases, the J end lost 0 bases, and 12 bases lay between the germline ends. Germline CDR1 MNHNY, CDR2 SVGAGI (reference sequence). This CDR3 contains 15 residues. This CDR3 reads CASRLGLHSNQPQHF. The CDR3 DNA is TGTGCCAGCAGATTGGGACTTCATAGCAATCAGCCCCAGCATTTT.

The chain carries TRBV12-5 and TRBJ1-1, with 11 bases aligning to TRBD1. Losses at the gene ends were 5 bases for V and 3 bases for J; bases not matched to a gene: 5. CDR1 is LGHNT and CDR2 is FRNRAP in the germline V gene. The CDR3 spans 15 residues. In DNA, the CDR3 is TGTGCTAGTGGTCGGCGGGACAGGGGGTACACTGAAGCTTTCTTT. It codes for CASGRRDRGYTEAFF.

The chain carries TRBV13 and TRBJ1-3, with D hard to call. CDR1 is PRHDT, CDR2 FYEKMQ, per germline (reference sequence). The V and J ends lost 0 bases and 3 bases respectively, with 9 bases between them. CDR3 length: 15 amino acids. CDR3 DNA sequence: TGTGCCAGCAGCTTAGGCACGGTTAGTGGAAACACCATATATTTT. As protein: CASSLGTVSGNTIYF.

The CDR3 region is CASSLDGGGGRETQYF. CDR3 nucleotides: TGCGCCAGCAGCTTGGACGGCGGCGGGGGTCGAGAGACCCAGTACTTC. V usage is TRBV5-1 and J usage is TRBJ2-5; 7 positions agree with TRBD2. J gave up 4 bases and V 0 bases, and 9 bases lay outside the gene matches. CDR1 and CDR2 (germline): SGHRS, YFSETQ. The CDR3 covers 16 residues.

This chain joins TRBV5-1 and TRBJ2-2, with no clear D. Germline CDR1 reads SGHRS; CDR2 reads YFSETQ. The CDR3 is 13 amino acids. The V end lost 4 bases, the J end lost 6 bases, and 10 bases lay between the germline ends. The CDR3 spells CASSPVGSGELFF. As DNA, the CDR3 is TGCGCCAGCAGCCCTGTTGGATCCGGGGAGCTGTTTTTT.

V usage is TRBV5-6 and J usage is TRBJ1-1; D remains ambiguous. The germline gives CDR1 SGHDT, CDR2 YYEEEE. The CDR3 totals 15 residues. The V end was cut by 4 bases, the J end by 0 bases, with 13 bases between. In DNA, the CDR3 is TGTGCCAGCAGCGGGAACAGTGGGATGAACACTGAAGCTTTCTTT. Translated: CASSGNSGMNTEAFF.

This chain connects TRBV11-2 to TRBJ2-1; D remains unclear. CDR1 is SGHAT and CDR2 is FQNNGV in the germline V gene. This CDR3 is built from 13 residues. With 0 bases removed from V and 7 bases from J, the gap between germline ends came to 7 bases. The DNA of the CDR3 is TGTGCCAGCAGCTTAGATCTGGAAAATGAGCAGTTCTTC. This encodes CASSLDLENEQFF.

This chain uses TRBV29-1 with TRBJ2-1; D ambiguous. V was pared by 4 bases and J by 10 bases, with 2 bases between. In germline, CDR1 is SQVTM, CDR2 ANQGSEA. The CDR3 is made up of 8 amino acids. CDR3 residues: CSVGEQFF. Written as DNA, the CDR3 is TGCAGCGTTGGCGAGCAGTTCTTC.